Sequencing of this TCR beta chain was carried out in a study of response to subunit inactivated influenza vaccine. Regarding the study as a whole: The authors offered the suggestion that each seasonal influenza vaccination recruits few new T cells.

This clonotype was observed a handful of times. Its target is unknown. In TCRdb, the RT-PCR reads were re-called with MiXCR into one record per CDR3 protein. The sample holds approximately 500,000 distinct CDR3 sequences, 13% seen once. This CDR3 has 14 amino acids. Trimming left V 7 bases short and J 4 bases short, with 13 bases between. Germline assignment: CDR1 MDHEN and CDR2 SYDVKM. Sequenced material: PBMCs from blood, taken more than 35 days after vaccination. The V and J genes are TRBV28 and TRBJ2-2; unclear D gene. This sequence was found in a man over 45 who received an inactivated influenza vaccine. CDR3 loop: CASTAVVTTGELFF. The CDR3 DNA reads TGTGCCAGCACAGCCGTAGTAACCACCGGGGAGCTGTTTTTT.